This T cell receptor beta chain emerged from a study of human T cells and chemical hapten exposure. Ten or more counts support this clonotype. The time point here: pre-sensitization, week 0. As to treatment: therapeutic diphenylcyclopropenone sensitization with weekly scalp DPC. TCRdb re-called the RACE reads through MiXCR, storing one row per CDR3 protein. The data show 250,000 to 300,000 distinct CDR3 sequences, with around 7.7% seen just once and 1.2% held by the top ten. The TCR originated in a man aged 18 to 30 with alopecia areata. Some clones in this sample may be carry-over from other donors' samples. The source was whole blood, collected in connection with sensitization to the hapten diphenylcyclopropenone (DPC).

The CDR3 loop reads CASSQDRITRTYNEQFF. The CDR3 region has the DNA TGCGCCAGCAGCCAAGATAGGATAACACGAACTTACAATGAGCAGTTCTTC. This sequence joins TRBV4-3 and TRBJ2-1; D gene ambiguous. The V gene's germline CDR1 is LGHNA and CDR2 YSLEER. The CDR3 is 17 residues long. V was trimmed by 0 bases and J by 4 bases, leaving 16 bases between them.